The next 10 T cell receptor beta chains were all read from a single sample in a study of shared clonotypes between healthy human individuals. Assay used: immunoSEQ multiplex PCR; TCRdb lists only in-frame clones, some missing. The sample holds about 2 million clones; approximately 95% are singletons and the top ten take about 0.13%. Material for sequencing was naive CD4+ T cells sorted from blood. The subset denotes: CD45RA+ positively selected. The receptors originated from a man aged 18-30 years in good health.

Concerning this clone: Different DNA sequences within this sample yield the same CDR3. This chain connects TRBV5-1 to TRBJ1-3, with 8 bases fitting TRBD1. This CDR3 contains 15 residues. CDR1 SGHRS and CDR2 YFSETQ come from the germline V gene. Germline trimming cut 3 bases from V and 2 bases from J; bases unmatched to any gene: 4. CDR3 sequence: CASSSQGATGNTIYF. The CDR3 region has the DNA TGCGCCAGCAGCTCGCAGGGGGCGACTGGAAACACCATATATTTT. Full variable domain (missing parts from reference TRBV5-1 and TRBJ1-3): KAGVTQTPRYLIKTRGQQVTLSCSPISGHRSVSWYQQTPGQGLQFLFEYFSETQRNKGNFPGRFSGRQFSNSRSEMNVSTLELGDSALYLCASSSQGATGNTIYFGEGSWLTVV.

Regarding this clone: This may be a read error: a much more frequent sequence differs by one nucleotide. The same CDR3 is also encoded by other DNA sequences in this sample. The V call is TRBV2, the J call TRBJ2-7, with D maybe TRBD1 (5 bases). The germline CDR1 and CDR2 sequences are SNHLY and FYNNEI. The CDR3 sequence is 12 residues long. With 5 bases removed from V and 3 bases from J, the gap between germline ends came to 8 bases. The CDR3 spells CASSSDSYEQYF. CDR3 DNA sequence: TGTGCCAGCAGTTCTGACAGCTACGAGCAGTACTTC.

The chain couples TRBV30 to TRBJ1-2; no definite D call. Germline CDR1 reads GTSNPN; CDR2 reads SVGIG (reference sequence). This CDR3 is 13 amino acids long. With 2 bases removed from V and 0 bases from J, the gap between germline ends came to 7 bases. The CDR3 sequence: CAWSPKTNYGYTF. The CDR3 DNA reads TGTGCCTGGAGTCCAAAAACTAACTATGGCTACACCTTC.

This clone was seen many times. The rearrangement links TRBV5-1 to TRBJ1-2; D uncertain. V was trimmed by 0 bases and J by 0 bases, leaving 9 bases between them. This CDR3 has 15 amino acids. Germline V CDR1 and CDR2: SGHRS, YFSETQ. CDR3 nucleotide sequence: TGCGCCAGCAGCTTGGAGCCAGTTGCTAACTATGGCTACACCTTC. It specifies CASSLEPVANYGYTF.

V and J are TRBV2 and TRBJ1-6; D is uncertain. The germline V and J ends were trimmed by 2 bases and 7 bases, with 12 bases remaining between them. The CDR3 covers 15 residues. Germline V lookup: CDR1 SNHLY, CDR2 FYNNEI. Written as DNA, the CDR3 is TGTGCCAGCAGTGAATGGCCCGCTGGGAATTCACCCCTCCACTTT. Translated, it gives CASSEWPAGNSPLHF.

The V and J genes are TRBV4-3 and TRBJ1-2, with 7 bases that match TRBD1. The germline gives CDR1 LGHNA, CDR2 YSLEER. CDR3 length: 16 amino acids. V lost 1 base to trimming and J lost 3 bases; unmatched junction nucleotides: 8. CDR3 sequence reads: CASSQAAGQPDYGYTF. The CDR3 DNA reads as TGCGCCAGCAGCCAAGCCGCGGGACAGCCTGACTATGGCTACACCTTC.

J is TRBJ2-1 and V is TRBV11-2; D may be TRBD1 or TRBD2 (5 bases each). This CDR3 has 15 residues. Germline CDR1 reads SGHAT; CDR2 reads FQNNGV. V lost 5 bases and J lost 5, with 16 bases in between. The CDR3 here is CASSPIPGRNNEQFF. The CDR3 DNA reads TGTGCCAGCAGCCCAATCCCGGGACGGAACAATGAGCAGTTCTTC.

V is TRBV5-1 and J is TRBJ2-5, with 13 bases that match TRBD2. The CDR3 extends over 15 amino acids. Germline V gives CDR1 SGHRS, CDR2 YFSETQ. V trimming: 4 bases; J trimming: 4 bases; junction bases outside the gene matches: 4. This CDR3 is CASSVGTSGIETQYF. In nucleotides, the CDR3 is TGCGCCAGCAGCGTTGGGACTAGCGGGATAGAGACCCAGTACTTC.

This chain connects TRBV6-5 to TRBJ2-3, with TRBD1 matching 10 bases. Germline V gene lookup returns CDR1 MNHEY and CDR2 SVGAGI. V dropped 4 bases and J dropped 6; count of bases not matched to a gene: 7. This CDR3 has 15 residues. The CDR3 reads CASSSGTGVGDTQYF. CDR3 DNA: TGTGCCAGCAGTTCCGGGACAGGGGTTGGGGATACGCAGTATTTT.

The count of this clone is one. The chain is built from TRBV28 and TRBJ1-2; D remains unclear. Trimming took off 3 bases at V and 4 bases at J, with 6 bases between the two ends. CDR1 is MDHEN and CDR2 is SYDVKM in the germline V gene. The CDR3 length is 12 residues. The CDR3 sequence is CASSFASYGYTF. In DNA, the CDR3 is TGTGCCAGCAGTTTTGCCAGCTATGGCTACACCTTC.